A selection of T cell receptor beta chains follows, all from one sample in a study of T-cell memory formation after mild COVID-19. Via MiXCR, TCRdb re-called the 5' RACE reads, giving one row per CDR3 protein. The table has about 600,000 distinct CDR3 sequences, 20% to 25% seen once. The sequenced sample was PBMCs or a T cell subset sorted from them (not recorded which). The receptor set was obtained from an adult woman who had mild COVID-19 (a few samples of this study predate the infection). Cell type and time point are not known. Both conserved end residues are trimmed from each CDR3. Each record gives: CDR3 protein, V gene.

ASSLDGEAIYGYT TRBV5-1
ASSLGPTGNTIY TRBV7-2
ASSQNGLLVLWSYTQY TRBV7-8
ASSRLAVGTDTQY TRBV6-1
ASSLGRVGYGYT TRBV7-2
ASSHGQGSGYGYT TRBV7-9
SARSSMRNQPQH TRBV20-1
ASSQTDRVPPFSGNTIY TRBV27
ASSLGTPLH TRBV7-2
ASSPVLRRGNEQF TRBV7-9
ASNRLAGVNEQF TRBV12-3/TRBV12-4
AWSDFPGANVLT TRBV30
ASSDYTSGGGFDEQY TRBV11-2
SVEGRRAYNEQF TRBV29-1
SARDLQGSIYQETQY TRBV20-1
ASSSQAGGSGEQY TRBV12-3/TRBV12-4
ASMRTEANYGYT TRBV19
ASSPGLGSEQY TRBV5-1
ASSPMPWTSGRDYEQY TRBV18
ASSVGPAYEQY TRBV6-5
ASSFGRWDTQY TRBV27
ASSLEQGRQGLYEQY TRBV5-6
ASSQPGTGGMADTEAF TRBV4-2
ASSLVYDTQY TRBV7-2
ASSLGTGGKTSQDLNTEAF TRBV11-2
ASCVEGTAYYNEQF TRBV28
AGQGLNTEAF TRBV28
ASSYGLGGAGELF TRBV6-5
ASSAAGAASGTQY TRBV18
ASSLKGGYPETQY TRBV7-3
ASSSGTGGVTEAF TRBV21-1
ASSRRTGGVADTQY TRBV5-1
ASSPLGPDTQY TRBV27
ASSLYGGRGYEQY TRBV7-2
ASSDKGNYGYT TRBV2
ASSFPTGGEPYGYT TRBV12-3/TRBV12-4
SAQFGGAENQPQH TRBV20-1
ASRRRDYEQY TRBV6-1
AISESSGMGNEQF TRBV10-3
ASSPLEGQTSTDTQY TRBV18
ASSHLPKLAGGEETQY TRBV28
ASSRPPGQGHEQF TRBV6-5
ASSFRLAGVDTQY TRBV7-2
ASSYTQEALGEKLF TRBV6-6
ASSRVLGVTQY TRBV12-3/TRBV12-4
ASSRTAGGWSYEQY TRBV27
ASSLVAGGRTDTQY TRBV6-5
ASSLEFSPF TRBV7-2
ASSYPGAGLNTEAF TRBV12-3/TRBV12-4
ASGLAPHTSPGADQETQY TRBV12-5
ASSLGVAKNIQY TRBV5-1
AWSTGIHNEQF TRBV30
ASSRTGTSGSTDTQY TRBV7-3
ASSLRTGEQY TRBV12-3/TRBV12-4
ASSFQDSLPYEQY TRBV5-5
ASSSQTGGGFYEQY TRBV5-5
ASQTGGRTGELF TRBV7-9
ASSLEGQGGWDEQF TRBV5-1
ASSPADRGVYEQY TRBV7-9